This T cell receptor beta chain derives from a study of post-analysis software for immune sequencing data. Overall study findings and caveats: TRBV5-6, TRBV5-1 and TRBV20-1 were among several TRBV segments more frequent in patients than controls.

CDR3 length equals 15 residues. V was clipped by 1 base and J by 0 bases, with 9 bases between them. Germline V CDR1 and CDR2: LNHNV, YYDKDF (reference sequence). This clonotype was detected only a few times. Antigen unknown. TCR beta cDNA libraries included unique molecular identifiers. TCRdb re-analysed the PCR reads in MiXCR, keeping a single row per CDR3 protein. The sample lists more than 350,000 distinct CDR3 sequences, over 30% seen once, with 6% to 9% in the top ten. The sample taken for sequencing was blood. The TCR sequence derives from a girl aged 2 to 9 with multiple sclerosis. The chain has TRBV15 and TRBJ1-2; D perhaps matches TRBD1 (6 bases). The CDR3 protein is CATSRGGQSNYGYTF. In DNA, the CDR3 is TGTGCCACCAGCAGAGGAGGACAGTCTAACTATGGCTACACCTTC.